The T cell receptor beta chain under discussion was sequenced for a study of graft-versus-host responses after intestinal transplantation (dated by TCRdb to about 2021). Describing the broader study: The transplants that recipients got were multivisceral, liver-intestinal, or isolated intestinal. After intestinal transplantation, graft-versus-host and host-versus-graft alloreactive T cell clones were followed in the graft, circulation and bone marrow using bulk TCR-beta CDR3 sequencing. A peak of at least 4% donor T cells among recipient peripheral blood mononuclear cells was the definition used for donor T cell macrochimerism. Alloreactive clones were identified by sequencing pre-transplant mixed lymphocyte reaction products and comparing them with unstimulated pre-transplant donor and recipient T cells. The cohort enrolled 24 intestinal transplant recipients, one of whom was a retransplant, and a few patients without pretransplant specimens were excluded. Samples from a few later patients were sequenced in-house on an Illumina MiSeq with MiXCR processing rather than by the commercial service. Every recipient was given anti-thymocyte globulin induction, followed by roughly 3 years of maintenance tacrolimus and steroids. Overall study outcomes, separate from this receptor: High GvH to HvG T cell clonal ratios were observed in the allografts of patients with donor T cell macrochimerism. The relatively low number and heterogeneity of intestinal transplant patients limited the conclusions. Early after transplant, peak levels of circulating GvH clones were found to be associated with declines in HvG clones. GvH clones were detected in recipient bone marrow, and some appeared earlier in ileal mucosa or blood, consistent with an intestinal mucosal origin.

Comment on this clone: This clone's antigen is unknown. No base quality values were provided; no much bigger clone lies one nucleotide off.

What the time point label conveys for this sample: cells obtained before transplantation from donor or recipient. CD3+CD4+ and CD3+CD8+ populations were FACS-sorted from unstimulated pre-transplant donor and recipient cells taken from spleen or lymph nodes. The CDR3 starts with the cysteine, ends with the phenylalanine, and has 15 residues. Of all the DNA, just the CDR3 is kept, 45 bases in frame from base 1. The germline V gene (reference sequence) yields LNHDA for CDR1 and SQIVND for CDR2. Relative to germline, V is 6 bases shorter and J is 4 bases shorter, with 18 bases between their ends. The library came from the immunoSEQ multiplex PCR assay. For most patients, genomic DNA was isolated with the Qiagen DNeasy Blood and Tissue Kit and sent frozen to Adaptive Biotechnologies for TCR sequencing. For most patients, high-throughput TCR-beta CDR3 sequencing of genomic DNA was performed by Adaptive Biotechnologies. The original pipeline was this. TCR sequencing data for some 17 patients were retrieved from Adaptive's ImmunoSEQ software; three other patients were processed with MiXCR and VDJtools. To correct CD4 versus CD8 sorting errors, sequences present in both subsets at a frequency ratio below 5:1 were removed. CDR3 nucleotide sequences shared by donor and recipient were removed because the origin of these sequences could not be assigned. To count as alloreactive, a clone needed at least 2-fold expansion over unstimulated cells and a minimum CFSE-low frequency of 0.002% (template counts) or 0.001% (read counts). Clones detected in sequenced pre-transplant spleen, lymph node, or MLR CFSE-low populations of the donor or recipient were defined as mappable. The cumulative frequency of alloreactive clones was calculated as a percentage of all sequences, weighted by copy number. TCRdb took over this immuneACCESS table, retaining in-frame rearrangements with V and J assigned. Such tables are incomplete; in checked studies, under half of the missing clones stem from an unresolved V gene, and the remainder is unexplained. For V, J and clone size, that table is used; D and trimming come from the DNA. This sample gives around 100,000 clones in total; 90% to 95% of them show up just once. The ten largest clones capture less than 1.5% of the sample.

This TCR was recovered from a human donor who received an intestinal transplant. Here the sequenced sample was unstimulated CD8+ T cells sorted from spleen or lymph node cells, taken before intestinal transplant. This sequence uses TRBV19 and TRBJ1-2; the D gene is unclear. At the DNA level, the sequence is TGTGCCAGTAGCCGTTACTTAGGGCAATTCTATGGCTACACCTTC. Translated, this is CASSRYLGQFYGYTF.